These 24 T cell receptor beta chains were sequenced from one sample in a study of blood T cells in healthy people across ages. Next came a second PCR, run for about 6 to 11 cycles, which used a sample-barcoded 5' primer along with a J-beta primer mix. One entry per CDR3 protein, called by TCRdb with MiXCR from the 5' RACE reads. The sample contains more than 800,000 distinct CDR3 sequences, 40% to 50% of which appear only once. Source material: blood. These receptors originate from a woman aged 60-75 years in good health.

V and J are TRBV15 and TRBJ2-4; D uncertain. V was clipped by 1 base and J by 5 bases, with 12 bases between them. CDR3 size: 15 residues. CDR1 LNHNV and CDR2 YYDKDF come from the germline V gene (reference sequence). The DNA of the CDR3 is TGTGCCACCAGCAGAGTCTTATCAGGAGAAAACATTCAGTACTTC. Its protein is CATSRVLSGENIQYF.

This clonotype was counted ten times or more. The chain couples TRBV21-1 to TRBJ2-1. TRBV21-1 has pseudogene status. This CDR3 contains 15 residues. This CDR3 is CASSKAGSSYNEQFF. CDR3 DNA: TGTGCCAGCAGCAAAGCCGGCAGCTCCTACAATGAGCAGTTCTTC.

CDR3: CASSSKQGGFSNQPQHF. CDR3 coding DNA: TGTGCCAGCAGTTCCAAGCAGGGGGGATTTAGCAATCAGCCCCAGCATTTT. The chain uses TRBV12-3 or TRBV12-4 and TRBJ1-5; 7 nucleotides match TRBD1. The CDR3 runs 17 residues. V shed 4 bases, J shed 0 bases, and the junction held 9 bases outside the gene matches.

In DNA, the CDR3 is TGCAGTGCTAGATCCTCCACCACTTCCATTCCGGGTAATGAGCAGTTCTTC. Protein product: CSARSSTTSIPGNEQFF. The gene calls are TRBV20-1 and TRBJ2-1; D gene ambiguous. The CDR3 length is 17 residues. Trimming stripped 2 bases from V and 7 bases from J, with 24 bases between. Germline loops: CDR1 DFQATT, CDR2 SNEGSKA (reference sequence).

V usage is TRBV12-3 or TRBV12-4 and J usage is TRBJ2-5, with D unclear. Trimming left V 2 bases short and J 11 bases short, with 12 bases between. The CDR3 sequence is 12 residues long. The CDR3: CASSLIGKEQYF. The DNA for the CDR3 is TGTGCCAGCAGTTTAATAGGGAAAGAGCAGTACTTC.

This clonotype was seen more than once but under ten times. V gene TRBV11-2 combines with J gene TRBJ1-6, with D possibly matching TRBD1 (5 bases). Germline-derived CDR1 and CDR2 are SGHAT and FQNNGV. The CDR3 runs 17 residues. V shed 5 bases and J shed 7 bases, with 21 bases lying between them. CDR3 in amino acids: CASSAPPGHRKNSPLHF. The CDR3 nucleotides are TGTGCCAGCAGCGCGCCCCCGGGGCATAGGAAGAATTCACCCCTCCACTTT.

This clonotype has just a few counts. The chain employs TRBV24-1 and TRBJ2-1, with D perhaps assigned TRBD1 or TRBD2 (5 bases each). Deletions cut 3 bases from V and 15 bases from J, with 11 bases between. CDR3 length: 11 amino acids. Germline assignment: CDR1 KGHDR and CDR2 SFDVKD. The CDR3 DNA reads TGTGCCACCAGTGATGAGGGGATGGGGTTCTTC. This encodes CATSDEGMGFF.

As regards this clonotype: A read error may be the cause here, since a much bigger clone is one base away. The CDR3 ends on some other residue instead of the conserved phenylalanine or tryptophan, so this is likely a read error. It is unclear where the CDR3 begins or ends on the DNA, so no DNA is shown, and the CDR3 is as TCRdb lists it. The CDR3 protein is CASSSQGPSTQYI. The chain recombines TRBV5-1 with TRBJ2-3; the D call TRBD1 from the table was never checked on the DNA. 13 amino acids form the CDR3, both terminal residues included. Germline CDR1 reads SGHRS; CDR2 reads YFSETQ.

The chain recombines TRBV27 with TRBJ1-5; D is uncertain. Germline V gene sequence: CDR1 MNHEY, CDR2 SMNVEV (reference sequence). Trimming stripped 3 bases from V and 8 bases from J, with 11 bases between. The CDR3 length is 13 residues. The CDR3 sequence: CASSFGQDKPQHF. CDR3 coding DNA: TGTGCCAGCAGTTTCGGTCAGGATAAGCCCCAGCATTTT.

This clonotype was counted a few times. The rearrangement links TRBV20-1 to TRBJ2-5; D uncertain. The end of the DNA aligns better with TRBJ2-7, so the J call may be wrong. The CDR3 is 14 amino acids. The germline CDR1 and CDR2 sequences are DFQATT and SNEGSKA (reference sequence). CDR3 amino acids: CSARDPDWIYEQYF. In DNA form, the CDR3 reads TGCAGTGCTAGAGATCCCGACTGGATCTACGAGCAGTACTTC.

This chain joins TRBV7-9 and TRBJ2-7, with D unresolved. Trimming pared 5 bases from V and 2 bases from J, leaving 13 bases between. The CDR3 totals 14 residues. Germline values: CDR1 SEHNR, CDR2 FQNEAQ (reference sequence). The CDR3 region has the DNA TGTGCCAGCAGCCATCGGTCGCTGCCCTACGAGCAGTACTTC. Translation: CASSHRSLPYEQYF.

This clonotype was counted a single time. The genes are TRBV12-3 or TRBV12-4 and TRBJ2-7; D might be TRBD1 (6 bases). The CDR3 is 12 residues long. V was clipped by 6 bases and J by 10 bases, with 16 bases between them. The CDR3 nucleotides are TGTGCCAGCAGCCTGACTGGGGGCCCCCAGTACTTC. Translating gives CASSLTGGPQYF.

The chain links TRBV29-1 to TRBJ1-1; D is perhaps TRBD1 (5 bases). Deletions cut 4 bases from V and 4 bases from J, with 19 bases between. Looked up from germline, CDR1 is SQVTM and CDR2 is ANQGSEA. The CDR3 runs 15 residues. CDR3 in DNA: TGCAGCGTTGTTTTTCTCGGGGACGGCGGCACTGAAGCTTTCTTT. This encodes CSVVFLGDGGTEAFF.

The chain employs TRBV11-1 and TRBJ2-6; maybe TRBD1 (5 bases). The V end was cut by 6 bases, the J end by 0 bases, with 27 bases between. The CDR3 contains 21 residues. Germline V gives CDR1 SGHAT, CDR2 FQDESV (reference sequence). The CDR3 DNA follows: TGTGCCAGCAGTCACCCTCGTTCCGACAGAGAGGCATACTCTGGGGCCAACGTCCTGACTTTC. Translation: CASSHPRSDREAYSGANVLTF.

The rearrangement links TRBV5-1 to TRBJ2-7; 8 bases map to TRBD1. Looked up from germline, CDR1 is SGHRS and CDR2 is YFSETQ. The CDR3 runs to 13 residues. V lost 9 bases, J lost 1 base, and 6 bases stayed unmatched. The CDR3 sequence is CATKRTGSYEQYF. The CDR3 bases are TGCGCCACCAAAAGGACAGGGTCCTACGAGCAGTACTTC.

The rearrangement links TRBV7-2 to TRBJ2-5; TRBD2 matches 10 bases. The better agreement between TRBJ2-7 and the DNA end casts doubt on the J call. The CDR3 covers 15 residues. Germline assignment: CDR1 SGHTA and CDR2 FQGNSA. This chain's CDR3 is CASSLLAGALSEQYF. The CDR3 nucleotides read TGTGCCAGCAGCCTCCTAGCGGGAGCCCTCTCCGAGCAGTACTTC.

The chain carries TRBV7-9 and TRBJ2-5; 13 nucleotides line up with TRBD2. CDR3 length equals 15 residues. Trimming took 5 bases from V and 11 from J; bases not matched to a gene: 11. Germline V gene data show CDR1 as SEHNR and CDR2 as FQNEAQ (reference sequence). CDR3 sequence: CASSKGLAGVNEQYF. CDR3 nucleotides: TGTGCCAGCAGCAAAGGACTAGCGGGAGTCAATGAGCAGTACTTC.

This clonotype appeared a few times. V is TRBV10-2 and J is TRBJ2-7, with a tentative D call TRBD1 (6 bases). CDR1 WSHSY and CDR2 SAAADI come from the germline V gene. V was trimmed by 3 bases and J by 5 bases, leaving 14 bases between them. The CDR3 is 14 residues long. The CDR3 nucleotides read TGCGCCAGCAGTGATATGGGACAAACCGACGAGCAGTACTTC. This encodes CASSDMGQTDEQYF.

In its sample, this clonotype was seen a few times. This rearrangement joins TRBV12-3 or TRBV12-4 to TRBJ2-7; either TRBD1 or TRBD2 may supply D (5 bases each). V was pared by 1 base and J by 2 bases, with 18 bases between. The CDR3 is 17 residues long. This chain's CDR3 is CASSLGPGAGSTYEQYF. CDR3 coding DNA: TGTGCCAGCAGTTTAGGGCCCGGGGCAGGGAGCACCTACGAGCAGTACTTC.

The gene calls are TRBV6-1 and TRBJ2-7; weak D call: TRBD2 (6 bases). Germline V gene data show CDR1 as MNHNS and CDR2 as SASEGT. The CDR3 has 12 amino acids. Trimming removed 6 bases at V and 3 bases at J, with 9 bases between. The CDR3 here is CASSRLVYEQYF. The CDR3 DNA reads TGTGCCAGCAGCCGACTAGTCTACGAGCAGTACTTC.

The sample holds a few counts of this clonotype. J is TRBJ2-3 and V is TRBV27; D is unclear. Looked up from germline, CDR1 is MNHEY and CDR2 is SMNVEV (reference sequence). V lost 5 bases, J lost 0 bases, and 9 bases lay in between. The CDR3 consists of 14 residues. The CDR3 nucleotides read TGTGCCAGCAGTCTATTGACTAGCACAGATACGCAGTATTTT. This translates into CASSLLTSTDTQYF.

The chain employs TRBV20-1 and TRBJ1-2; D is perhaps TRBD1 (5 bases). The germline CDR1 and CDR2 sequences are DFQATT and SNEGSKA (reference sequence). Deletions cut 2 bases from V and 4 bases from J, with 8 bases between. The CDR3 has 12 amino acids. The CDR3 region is CSARSRVYGYTF. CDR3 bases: TGCAGTGCTAGAAGCAGGGTCTATGGCTACACCTTC.

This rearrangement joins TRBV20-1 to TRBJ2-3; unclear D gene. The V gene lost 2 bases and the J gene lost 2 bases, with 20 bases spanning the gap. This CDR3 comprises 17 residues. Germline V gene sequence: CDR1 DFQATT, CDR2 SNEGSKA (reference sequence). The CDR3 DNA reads TGCAGTGCTAGACCCTACGGAACCAAGGAGATCACAGATACGCAGTATTTT. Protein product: CSARPYGTKEITDTQYF.

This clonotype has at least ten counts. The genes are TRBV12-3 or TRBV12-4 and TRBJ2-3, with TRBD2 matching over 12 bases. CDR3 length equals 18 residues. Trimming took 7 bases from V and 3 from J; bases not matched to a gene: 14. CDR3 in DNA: TGTGCCAGCAAACTCGGCCTAGCGGGAGGGAGGGCTACAGATACGCAGTATTTT. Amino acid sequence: CASKLGLAGGRATDTQYF.